A single sample is the source of the 20 T cell receptor beta chains below, sequenced in a study of T-cell memory formation after mild COVID-19. TCRdb fed the 5' RACE reads into MiXCR, producing one record per CDR3 protein. The data show about 240,000 distinct CDR3 sequences, with 8% to 10% seen just once and around 21% held by the top ten. Input material: PBMCs or a T cell subset sorted from them (not recorded which). The receptors derive from a man aged 18 to 35 who had mild COVID-19 (a few samples of this study predate the infection). Cell type and time point are not known.

V usage is TRBV3-1 and J usage is TRBJ2-7, with a tentative D call TRBD2 (6 bases). Trimming took off 2 bases at V and 3 bases at J, with 20 bases between the two ends. Germline-derived CDR1 and CDR2 are LGHDT and YNNKEL (reference sequence). The CDR3 is 17 amino acids. The CDR3 sequence is CASSQSAGTAENYEQYF. For the CDR3, the DNA is TGTGCCAGCAGCCAATCAGCGGGCACCGCGGAAAACTACGAGCAGTACTTC.

The chain recombines TRBV28 with TRBJ2-3; D remains unclear. The CDR3 consists of 14 residues. V was cut by 8 bases and J by 11 bases, with 23 bases left in between. Germline-derived CDR1 and CDR2 are MDHEN and SYDVKM. CDR3 loop: CASGLHGKYPRQYF. For the CDR3, the DNA is TGTGCCAGCGGGCTGCATGGAAAATACCCTAGGCAGTATTTT.

This chain connects TRBV2 to TRBJ2-7; D remains unclear. V was trimmed by 3 bases and J by 3 bases, leaving 6 bases between them. The CDR3 contains 12 residues. Germline CDR1 reads SNHLY; CDR2 reads FYNNEI. CDR3 in amino acids: CASSEQVYEQYV. The CDR3 DNA sequence: TGTGCCAGCAGTGAGCAGGTCTACGAGCAGTACGTC.

The table lists this clonotype with many counts. This chain joins TRBV2 and TRBJ1-5; tentative D call: TRBD1 (6 bases). The CDR3 consists of 14 residues. The germline CDR1 and CDR2 sequences are SNHLY and FYNNEI. Trimming took 7 bases from V and 3 from J, leaving 13 bases between them. The CDR3 DNA reads TGTGCCAGCAACTGGCAGGGGTACAATCAGCCCCAGCATTTT. This sequence encodes CASNWQGYNQPQHF.

This clonotype was seen ten or more times. The genes are TRBV28 and TRBJ2-5; 10 bases fit TRBD1. This CDR3 is built from 15 residues. The germline CDR1 and CDR2 sequences are MDHEN and SYDVKM. The V gene end was trimmed by 6 bases and the J gene end by 5 bases; junction bases not matched to a gene: 9. CDR3 sequence reads: CASSHWTGGAETQYF. For the CDR3, the DNA is TGTGCCAGCAGCCACTGGACAGGGGGGGCGGAGACCCAGTACTTC.

The rearrangement links TRBV11-2 to TRBJ1-1; D uncertain. The germline gives CDR1 SGHAT, CDR2 FQNNGV. V was trimmed by 1 base and J by 4 bases, leaving 10 bases between them. The CDR3 has 14 residues. This CDR3 is CASSLVRSPTEAFF. CDR3 bases: TGTGCCAGCAGCTTAGTACGGTCACCCACTGAAGCTTTCTTT.

This clonotype was recorded many times. V gene TRBV7-8 combines with J gene TRBJ1-1; D is undetermined. This CDR3 is built from 13 residues. V lost 3 bases, J lost 5 bases, and 10 bases lay in between. CDR1 SGHVS and CDR2 FQNEAQ come from the germline V gene. This CDR3 reads CASSFFGLTEAFF. DNA of the CDR3: TGTGCCAGCAGCTTTTTCGGGTTAACTGAAGCTTTCTTT. The whole variable domain, remainder taken from reference TRBV7-8 and TRBJ1-1, is GAGVSQSPRYKVAKRGQDVALRCDPISGHVSLFWYQQALGQGPEFLTYFQNEAQLDKSGLPSDRFFAERPEGSVSTLKIQRTQQEDSAVYLCASSFFGLTEAFFGQGTRLTVV.

V gene TRBV5-1 combines with J gene TRBJ2-3, with D unclear. Germline V gene sequence: CDR1 SGHRS, CDR2 YFSETQ. This CDR3 contains 14 residues. V dropped 0 bases and J dropped 2 bases, with 7 bases sitting between them. CDR3 amino acids: CASSLAANTDTQYF. CDR3 coding DNA: TGCGCCAGCAGCTTGGCGGCGAACACAGATACGCAGTATTTT.

This clonotype was found many times. This chain joins TRBV27 and TRBJ2-1; possibly TRBD2 for D (5 bases). CDR1 is MNHEY and CDR2 is SMNVEV in the germline V gene (reference sequence). This CDR3 is 14 amino acids long. Trimming left V 9 bases short and J 0 bases short, with 12 bases between. The CDR3 region is CASYGLHSYNEQFF. The DNA for the CDR3 is TGTGCCAGTTACGGACTCCACTCCTACAATGAGCAGTTCTTC.

This clonotype was seen ten or more times. CDR3 protein: CAWKRDRPYGYTF. CDR3 bases: TGTGCCTGGAAACGAGACCGCCCCTATGGCTACACCTTC. The chain combines TRBV30 with TRBJ1-2; D gene ambiguous. The CDR3 is made up of 13 amino acids. V was cut by 4 bases and J by 4 bases, with 13 bases left in between. Germline lookup yields CDR1 GTSNPN and CDR2 SVGIG (reference sequence).

The chain joins TRBV5-5 to TRBJ2-3; 12 bases are shared with TRBD2. Germline trimming cut 4 bases from V and 5 bases from J; bases unmatched to any gene: 8. Germline CDR1 SGHKS, CDR2 YYEKEE (reference sequence). The CDR3 has 16 residues. The CDR3 protein is CASSLRTSGVRDTQYF. Here the CDR3 DNA reads TGTGCCAGCAGCCTCCGGACTAGCGGGGTGAGAGATACGCAGTATTTT.

V is TRBV12-5 and J is TRBJ2-5, with a possible D match to TRBD2 (6 bases). The germline V gene has CDR1 LGHNT and CDR2 FRNRAP. The CDR3 is 19 amino acids. The V end was cut by 2 bases, the J end by 2 bases, with 24 bases between. The CDR3 spells CASGLTLGRGTAKQETQYF. CDR3 coding DNA: TGTGCTAGTGGTTTGACCCTGGGTCGGGGGACTGCAAAGCAAGAGACCCAGTACTTC.

This clonotype was counted a few times. The DNA for the CDR3 is TGTGCCAGCAGTGACGGCAGGGCTGGGGCCAACGTCCTGACTTTC. Its translation: CASSDGRAGANVLTF. V usage is TRBV6-4 and J usage is TRBJ2-6, with a possible D match to TRBD1 (5 bases). The CDR3 contains 15 residues. Trimming pared 2 bases from V and 2 bases from J, leaving 7 bases between. Germline V gives CDR1 MRHNA, CDR2 SNTAGT.

V is TRBV5-6 and J is TRBJ2-1, with D perhaps matching TRBD2 (7 bases). V lost 0 bases, J lost 6 bases, and 13 bases lay in between. Per germline, CDR1 SGHDT and CDR2 YYEEEE. The CDR3 is 15 residues long. CDR3 in DNA: TGTGCCAGCAGCTTGGTGTCGGGGGGCCCCAATGAGCAGTTCTTC. Protein sequence: CASSLVSGGPNEQFF.

The sample holds many counts of this clonotype. The V gene is TRBV7-8, the J gene TRBJ1-5; 8 positions match TRBD1. With V trimmed by 0 bases and J by 6 bases, 13 bases remained unmatched. CDR3 size: 18 residues. Germline values: CDR1 SGHVS, CDR2 FQNEAQ. The CDR3 sequence is CASSLASLAGGAGQPQHF. For the CDR3, the DNA is TGTGCCAGCAGCTTAGCTTCGTTAGCAGGGGGCGCGGGTCAGCCCCAGCATTTT.

This rearrangement joins TRBV5-1 to TRBJ1-6; D is perhaps TRBD1 (5 bases). With 4 bases removed from V and 10 bases from J, the gap between germline ends came to 12 bases. Germline V gene data show CDR1 as SGHRS and CDR2 as YFSETQ. The CDR3 sequence is 13 residues long. The CDR3 spells CASSATRESPLHF. CDR3 in DNA: TGCGCCAGCAGCGCGACCAGGGAATCACCCCTCCACTTT. Variable domain in full (rest from reference TRBV5-1 and TRBJ1-6): KAGVTQTPRYLIKTRGQQVTLSCSPISGHRSVSWYQQTPGQGLQFLFEYFSETQRNKGNFPGRFSGRQFSNSRSEMNVSTLELGDSALYLCASSATRESPLHFGNGTRLTVT.

The chain recombines TRBV6-2 or TRBV6-3 with TRBJ1-5; a possible D gene is TRBD1 (5 bases). Trimming left V 7 bases short and J 13 bases short, with 8 bases between. CDR1 MNHEY and CDR2 SVGEGT come from the germline V gene. The CDR3 spans 9 residues. Written as DNA, the CDR3 is TGTGCCAGCACGCGACAGCAGCATTTT. Its translation is CASTRQQHF.

The chain couples TRBV12-5 to TRBJ1-5; D is unresolved. The CDR3 sequence is 14 residues long. V lost 6 bases to trimming and J lost 7 bases, with 16 bases between them. CDR1 is LGHNT, CDR2 FRNRAP, per germline. CDR3 bases: TGTGCTAGTGGCTTTTCGGGCTTCTGGCAGCCCCAGCATTTT. Protein sequence: CASGFSGFWQPQHF.

The chain employs TRBV7-6 and TRBJ1-4; TRBD1 matches at 7 bases. Germline lookup yields CDR1 SGHVS and CDR2 FNYEAQ. Trimming removed 1 base from V and 4 bases from J; junction bases left unmatched: 3. There are 15 residues in the CDR3. CDR3 region: CASSLEGDSNEKLFF. The CDR3 DNA reads TGTGCCAGCAGCTTAGAAGGGGACAGTAATGAAAAACTGTTTTTT.

This clonotype was found a few times. The chain combines TRBV14 with TRBJ1-6, with D unclear. The V gene lost 1 base and the J gene lost 14 bases, with 9 bases spanning the gap. The CDR3 runs to 12 residues. From germline, CDR1 is SGHDN and CDR2 FVKESK. CDR3: CASSQGGLALHF. The CDR3 bases are TGTGCCAGCAGCCAAGGGGGTTTGGCCCTCCACTTT.